Below, 19 T cell receptor beta chains from the same sample are listed, as sequenced in a study of CD8+ T cells in alopecia areata (dated by TCRdb to the late 2010s). The time point label for this specimen denotes: around 4 weeks on oral tofacitinib. What this sample's treatment or condition label stands for: oral pan-JAK inhibitor, 5-10 mg twice daily. Libraries were constructed by the immunoSEQ multiplex PCR assay. RNA was extracted from all samples and reverse transcribed into cDNA as template for TCR sequencing. In its TCRdb copy, this immuneACCESS table keeps in-frame sequences only and misses some clones. Where compared with another copy, unresolved V genes explain less than half of these, and the others have no known cause. The sample table holds roughly 190,000 clones, of which 50% to 60% were seen once. The ten largest clonotypes hold roughly 0.67% of the sample. The sequencing used CD4+ T cells sorted from blood, collected at week 4, from a patient treated with tofacitinib. These receptors were collected from a human donor with alopecia areata.

The chain links TRBV30 to TRBJ1-2; 8 bases agree with TRBD1. Germline CDR1 GTSNPN, CDR2 SVGIG (reference sequence). This CDR3 is 13 amino acids long. V lost 8 bases to trimming and J lost 6 bases; unmatched junction nucleotides: 11. CDR3 sequence (DNA): TGTGCCAGAACCGACAGGGGAGGGAATGGCTACACCTTC. Encoded protein: CARTDRGGNGYTF.

The chain links TRBV29-1 to TRBJ2-1; 10 bases match TRBD2. The CDR3 covers 13 residues. J gave up 9 bases and V 6 bases, and 8 bases lay outside the gene matches. Germline values: CDR1 SQVTM, CDR2 ANQGSEA. CDR3 in amino acids: CSVGRTSGREQFF. CDR3 bases: TGCAGCGTGGGAAGGACTAGCGGCCGTGAGCAGTTCTTC.

The V gene is TRBV7-7, the J gene TRBJ2-7, with D possibly matching TRBD2 (6 bases). The V gene lost 5 bases and the J gene lost 7 bases, with 15 bases spanning the gap. Germline CDR1 reads SSHAT; CDR2 reads FNYEAQ (reference sequence). CDR3 length: 13 residues. The CDR3 coding sequence is TGTGCCAGCAGCCCTTGGACTCGGGGGGAGCAGTACTTC. Encoded protein: CASSPWTRGEQYF.

A single count supports this clone. The chain has TRBV5-5 and TRBJ2-2; 9 positions match TRBD1. The V gene end was trimmed by 5 bases and the J gene end by 3 bases; junction bases not matched to a gene: 8. Germline V lookup: CDR1 SGHKS, CDR2 YYEKEE (reference sequence). The CDR3 has 16 amino acids. The CDR3 region has the DNA TGTGCCAGCAGTCACACAGGGGGCTTGGACACCGGGGAGCTGTTTTTT. Protein product: CASSHTGGLDTGELFF.

This clone was recorded a few times. This chain uses TRBV5-6 with TRBJ1-2, with 8 bases aligning to TRBD1. With 2 bases clipped from V and 4 bases from J, the junction kept 10 bases outside the gene matches. The CDR3 is 16 residues long. Per germline, CDR1 SGHDT and CDR2 YYEEEE. CDR3 in amino acids: CASSFSRDRGGYGYTF. The CDR3 DNA follows: TGTGCCAGCAGCTTTTCTCGTGACAGGGGCGGCTATGGCTACACCTTC.

The rearrangement links TRBV27 to TRBJ2-3, with D possibly being TRBD1 or TRBD2 (5 bases each). The V gene's germline CDR1 is MNHEY and CDR2 SMNVEV (reference sequence). V was cut by 0 bases and J by 0 bases, with 10 bases left in between. The length of the CDR3 is 16 residues. The CDR3: CASSLSGVESTDTQYF. The CDR3 DNA sequence: TGTGCCAGCAGTTTATCGGGGGTCGAGAGCACAGATACGCAGTATTTT.

The genes are TRBV28 and TRBJ2-7; TRBD1 agrees at 9 bases. Trimming took 1 base from V and 6 from J; bases not matched to a gene: 7. CDR1 is MDHEN and CDR2 is SYDVKM in the germline V gene. The CDR3 length is 15 residues. CDR3 DNA sequence: TGTGCCAGCAGTTTATCAGGGACAGGGAACGGCGAGCAGTACTTC. This sequence encodes CASSLSGTGNGEQYF.

J is TRBJ2-5 and V is TRBV29-1; 10 bases match TRBD2. CDR1 and CDR2 (germline): SQVTM, ANQGSEA. CDR3 size: 12 residues. J was trimmed by 3 bases and V by 6 bases; bases with no gene match: 1. The CDR3 region has the DNA TGCAGCGTCCTAGCGGGAGAAGAGACCCAGTACTTC. Its translation: CSVLAGEETQYF.

The chain joins TRBV28 to TRBJ2-4; D unclear. The V gene's germline CDR1 is MDHEN and CDR2 SYDVKM. Trimming shortened V by 2 bases and J by 7 bases, and 9 bases separated the two germline ends. CDR3 length: 13 residues. The CDR3 loop is CASSLTDWNIQYF. As DNA, the CDR3 is TGTGCCAGCAGTTTAACCGATTGGAACATTCAGTACTTC.

About this clone: Other DNA variants within this sample encode the same CDR3. The rearrangement joins TRBV30 to TRBJ2-5; the D call may be TRBD1 or TRBD2 (5 bases each). Germline values: CDR1 GTSNPN, CDR2 SVGIG (reference sequence). V lost 2 bases, J lost 5 bases, and 12 bases lay in between. This CDR3 is built from 13 residues. The chain's CDR3 is CAWSTRGRETQYF. The CDR3 DNA reads TGTGCCTGGAGTACTCGGGGCAGGGAGACCCAGTACTTC.

V is TRBV5-1 and J is TRBJ2-5, with D perhaps being TRBD1 or TRBD2 (5 bases each). The V gene lost 5 bases and the J gene lost 5 bases, with 10 bases spanning the gap. CDR1 is SGHRS and CDR2 is YFSETQ in the germline V gene. The CDR3 is 12 amino acids. The CDR3 protein is CASRTEGETQYF. The CDR3 DNA is TGCGCCAGCAGGACAGAGGGGGAGACCCAGTACTTC.

V usage is TRBV4-2 and J usage is TRBJ2-7; 10 bases are a match to TRBD2. The J segment lost 0 bases and the V segment lost 5 bases, leaving 4 bases of the junction unmatched. The CDR3 loop spans 15 amino acids. Germline V gene sequence: CDR1 LGHNA, CDR2 YNFKEQ. The CDR3, as DNA: TGTGCCAGCAGCTCCCAGCGGGGGGGCTCCTACGAGCAGTACTTC. This sequence encodes CASSSQRGGSYEQYF.

Remarks on this clone: This sample also contains other DNA sequences that code for the same CDR3. J is TRBJ2-5 and V is TRBV6-5, with 7 bases identical to TRBD2. This CDR3 has 13 amino acids. V trimming: 5 bases; J trimming: 1 base; junction bases outside the gene matches: 1. CDR1 and CDR2 from the germline V gene are MNHEY and SVGAGI. CDR3 DNA sequence: TGTGCCAGCAGTCGGACTAGCCAAGAGACCCAGTACTTC. Translated, it gives CASSRTSQETQYF.

This clone was seen only a few times. This chain joins TRBV9 and TRBJ1-2; no reliable D call. V lost 2 bases to trimming and J lost 0 bases, with 11 bases between them. The CDR3 covers 15 residues. The germline V gene encodes CDR1 SGDLS and CDR2 YYNGEE. CDR3 residues: CASSVGPTANYGYTF. The CDR3 nucleotides read TGTGCCAGCAGCGTTGGGCCAACAGCTAACTATGGCTACACCTTC.

By frequency in the sample, this clone is medium-sized. This chain uses TRBV29-1 with TRBJ1-5; D gene ambiguous. Per the germline V gene, CDR1 is SQVTM and CDR2 is ANQGSEA. The V end lost 3 bases, the J end lost 5 bases, and 11 bases lay between the germline ends. CDR3 length: 13 residues. The CDR3 is CSVDLGSDQPQHF. The CDR3 nucleotides read TGCAGCGTTGACTTAGGGAGTGATCAGCCCCAGCATTTT. The variable domain in full, completed from reference TRBV29-1 and TRBJ1-5, reads SAVISQKPSRDICQRGTSLTIQCQVDSQVTMMFWYRQQPGQSLTLIATANQGSEATYESGFVIDKFPISRPNLTFSTLTVSNMSPEDSSIYLCSVDLGSDQPQHFGDGTRLSIL.

The J gene is TRBJ2-7, the V gene TRBV4-3; perhaps D is TRBD1 or TRBD2 (5 bases each). Trimming pared 1 base from V and 6 bases from J, leaving 16 bases between. Germline values: CDR1 LGHNA, CDR2 YSLEER. This CDR3 contains 15 residues. The CDR3 loop is CASSQGSREMGEQYF. CDR3 DNA sequence: TGCGCCAGCAGCCAAGGGAGCAGGGAGATGGGCGAGCAGTACTTC.

The sample holds a few counts of this clone. The V and J genes are TRBV2 and TRBJ2-6, with D perhaps being TRBD1 or TRBD2 (5 bases each). V was trimmed by 0 bases and J by 4 bases, leaving 7 bases between them. CDR3 length: 15 residues. Germline V gives CDR1 SNHLY, CDR2 FYNNEI. CDR3 residues: CASSEAGRGANVLTF. The CDR3 region has the DNA TGTGCCAGCAGTGAAGCGGGACGGGGGGCCAACGTCCTGACTTTC.

The chain couples TRBV25-1 to TRBJ2-3; D may be TRBD2 (6 bases). CDR1 is MGHDK, CDR2 SYGVNS, per germline. The V and J ends lost 6 bases and 6 bases respectively, with 10 bases between them. This CDR3 is built from 12 residues. The CDR3 bases are TGTGCCAGCAGCGGGGGAGCCGATACGCAGTATTTT. Translation gives CASSGGADTQYF.

The J gene is TRBJ1-2, the V gene TRBV30; D is unresolved. Trimming pared 0 bases from V and 0 bases from J, leaving 5 bases between. The CDR3 has 13 residues. CDR1 is GTSNPN, CDR2 SVGIG, per germline (reference sequence). The CDR3 region has the DNA TGTGCCTGGAGTGTTGAGTCTAACTATGGCTACACCTTC. As protein: CAWSVESNYGYTF.